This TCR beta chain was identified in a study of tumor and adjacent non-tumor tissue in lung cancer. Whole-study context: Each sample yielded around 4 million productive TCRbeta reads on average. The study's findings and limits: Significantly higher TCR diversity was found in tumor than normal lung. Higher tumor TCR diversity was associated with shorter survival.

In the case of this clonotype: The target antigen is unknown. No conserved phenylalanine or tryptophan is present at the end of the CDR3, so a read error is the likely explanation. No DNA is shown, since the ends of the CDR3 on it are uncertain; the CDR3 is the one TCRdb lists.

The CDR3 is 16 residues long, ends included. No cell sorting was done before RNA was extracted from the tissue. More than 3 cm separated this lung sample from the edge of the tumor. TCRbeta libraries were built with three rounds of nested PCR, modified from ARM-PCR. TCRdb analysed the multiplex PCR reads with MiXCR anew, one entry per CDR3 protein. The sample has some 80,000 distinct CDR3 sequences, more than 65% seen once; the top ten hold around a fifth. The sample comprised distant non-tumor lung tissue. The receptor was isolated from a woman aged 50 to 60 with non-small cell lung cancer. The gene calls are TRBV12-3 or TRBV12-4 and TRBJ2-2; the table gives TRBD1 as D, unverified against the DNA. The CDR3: CVSRPPQGANTGELLL.